This T cell receptor beta chain was found in a study of Ad26.COV2.S vaccination and SARS-CoV-2 variants. V shed 4 bases and J shed 3 bases, with 16 bases lying between them. The CDR3 extends over 16 amino acids. Germline CDR1 SGHTS, CDR2 YDEGEE. Profiling relied on immunoSEQ multiplex PCR, and the TCRdb table lists in-frame clones only, not all of them. The sample consists of about 350,000 clones, approximately 90% of them appearing once. The V and J genes are TRBV5-8 and TRBJ2-2; TRBD2 might be the D (7 bases). The specimen was peripheral blood, collected after recovery from COVID-19. The clonotype comes from a human donor who had recovered from COVID-19. CDR3 region: CASSLARGAYTGELFF. In DNA form, the CDR3 reads TGTGCCAGCAGCCTGGCCCGGGGGGCATACACCGGGGAGCTGTTTTTT.